This TCR beta chain is drawn from a study of T cell changes during pregnancy in multiple sclerosis (dated by TCRdb to between 2019 and 2020). For the wider study: Changes in the T cell repertoire over the course of pregnancy were examined in this study in women with multiple sclerosis.

Library construction relied on the immunoSEQ multiplex PCR assay. The table comes from immuneACCESS by way of TCRdb, which keeps in-frame sequences with V and J called. Part of the clones is missing from these tables; in studies checked, under half for an unresolved V gene and the rest for unknown reasons. The sample table shows more than 80,000 clones, and about 90% are seen once. Roughly 1.6% of the sample rests with the top ten. Via the germline V gene (reference sequence), CDR1 is LNHDA and CDR2 SQIVND. The germline V and J ends show losses of 7 bases and 6 bases respectively, and no gene match explains 6 bases of the junction. From the cysteine up to the phenylalanine, the CDR3 has a length of 14 residues. Here the CDR3 DNA is all that survives: 42 bases in frame from base 1. This clone showed up just once. Its antigen is not yet known. Base quality data are lacking; no much larger clone is found one base away.

The sequencing here drew on peripheral blood, taken before pregnancy. The origin of this receptor is a female donor with multiple sclerosis, enrolled in a pregnancy study. The chain is made from TRBV19 and TRBJ1-6; 7 bases in the junction line up with TRBD1. For the CDR3, the sequence is CASTKDRVNSPLHF. The nucleotide sequence reads TGTGCCAGTACCAAAGACAGGGTTAATTCACCCCTCCACTTT.